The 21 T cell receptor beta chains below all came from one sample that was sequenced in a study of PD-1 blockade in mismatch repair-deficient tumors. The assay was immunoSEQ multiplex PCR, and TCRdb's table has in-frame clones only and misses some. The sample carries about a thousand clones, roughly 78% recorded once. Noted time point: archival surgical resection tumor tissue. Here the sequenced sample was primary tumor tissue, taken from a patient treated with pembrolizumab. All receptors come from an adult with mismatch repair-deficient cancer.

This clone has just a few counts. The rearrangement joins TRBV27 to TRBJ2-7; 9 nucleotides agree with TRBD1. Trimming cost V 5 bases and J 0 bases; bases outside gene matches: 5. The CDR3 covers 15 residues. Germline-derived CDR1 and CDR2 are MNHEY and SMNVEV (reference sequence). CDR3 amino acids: CASSLGTGFSYEQYF. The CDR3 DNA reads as TGTGCCAGCAGTCTCGGGACAGGGTTCTCCTACGAGCAGTACTTC.

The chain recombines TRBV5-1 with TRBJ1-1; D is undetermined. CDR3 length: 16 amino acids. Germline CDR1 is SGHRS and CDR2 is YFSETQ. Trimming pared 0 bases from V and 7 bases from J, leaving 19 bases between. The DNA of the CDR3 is TGCGCCAGCAGCTTGGACGGGTATGGGGTTTCTAATGAAGCTTTCTTT. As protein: CASSLDGYGVSNEAFF.

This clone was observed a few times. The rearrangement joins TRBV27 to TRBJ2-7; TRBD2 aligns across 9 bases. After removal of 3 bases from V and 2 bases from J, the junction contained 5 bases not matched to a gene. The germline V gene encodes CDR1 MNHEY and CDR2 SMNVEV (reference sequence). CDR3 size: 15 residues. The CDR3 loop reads CASSFFAGGPYEQYF. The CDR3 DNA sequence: TGTGCCAGCAGTTTCTTCGCGGGAGGGCCCTACGAGCAGTACTTC.

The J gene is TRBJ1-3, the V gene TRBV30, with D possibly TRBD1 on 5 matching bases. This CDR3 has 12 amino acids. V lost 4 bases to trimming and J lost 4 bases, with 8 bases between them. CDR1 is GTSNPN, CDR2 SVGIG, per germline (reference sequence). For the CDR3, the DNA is TGTGCCTGGAAAGGGGTCGGAAACACCATATATTTT. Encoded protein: CAWKGVGNTIYF.

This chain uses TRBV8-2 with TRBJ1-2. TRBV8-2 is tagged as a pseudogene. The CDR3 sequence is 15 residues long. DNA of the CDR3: TGTGGCACCTGTGTTAGGATAACAAAGACCTATGGCTACACCTTC. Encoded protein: CGTCVRITKTYGYTF.

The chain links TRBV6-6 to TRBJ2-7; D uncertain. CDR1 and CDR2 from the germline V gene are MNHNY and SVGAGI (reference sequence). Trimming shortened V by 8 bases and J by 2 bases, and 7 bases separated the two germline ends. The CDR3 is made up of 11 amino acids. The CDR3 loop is CASAETYEQYF. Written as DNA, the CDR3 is TGTGCCAGCGCGGAAACCTACGAGCAGTACTTC.

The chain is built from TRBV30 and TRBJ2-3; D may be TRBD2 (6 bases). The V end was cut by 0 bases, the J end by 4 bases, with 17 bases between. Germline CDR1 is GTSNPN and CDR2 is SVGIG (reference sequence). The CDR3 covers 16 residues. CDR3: CAWSVGGIGFADTQYF. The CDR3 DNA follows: TGTGCCTGGAGTGTAGGAGGGATTGGGTTTGCAGATACGCAGTATTTT.

In DNA, the CDR3 is TGCGCCAGCAGCCAAGCCGGGACAGGGAACTATGGCTACACCTTC. As protein: CASSQAGTGNYGYTF. The chain carries TRBV4-1 and TRBJ1-2; 9 bases are a match to TRBD1. CDR3 size: 15 residues. V lost 1 base and J lost 2; bases outside the gene matches: 2. Germline CDR1 is MGHRA and CDR2 is YSYEKL.

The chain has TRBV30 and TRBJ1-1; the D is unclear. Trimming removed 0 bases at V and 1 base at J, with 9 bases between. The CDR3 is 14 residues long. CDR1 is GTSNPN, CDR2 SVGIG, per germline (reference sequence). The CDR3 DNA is TGTGCCTGGAGTGTAATGGGCTCGAACACTGAAGCTTTCTTT. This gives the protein CAWSVMGSNTEAFF.

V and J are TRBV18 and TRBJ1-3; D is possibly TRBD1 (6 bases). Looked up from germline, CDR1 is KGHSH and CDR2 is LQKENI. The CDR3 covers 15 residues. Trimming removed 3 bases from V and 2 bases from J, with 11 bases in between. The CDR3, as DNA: TGTGCCAGCTCACCTGATACAGGGACTGGAAACACCATATATTTT. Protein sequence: CASSPDTGTGNTIYF. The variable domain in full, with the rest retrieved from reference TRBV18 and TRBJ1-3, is NAGVMQNPRHLVRRRGQEARLRCSPMKGHSHVYWYRQLPEEGLKFMVYLQKENIIDESGMPKERFSAEFPKEGPSILRIQQVVRGDSAAYFCASSPDTGTGNTIYFGEGSWLTVV.

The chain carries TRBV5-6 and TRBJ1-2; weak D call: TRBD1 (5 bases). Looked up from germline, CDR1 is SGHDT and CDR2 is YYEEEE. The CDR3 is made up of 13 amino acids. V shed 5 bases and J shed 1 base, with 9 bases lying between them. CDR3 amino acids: CASRDMLNYGYTF. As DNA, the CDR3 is TGTGCCAGCAGGGACATGCTTAACTATGGCTACACCTTC.

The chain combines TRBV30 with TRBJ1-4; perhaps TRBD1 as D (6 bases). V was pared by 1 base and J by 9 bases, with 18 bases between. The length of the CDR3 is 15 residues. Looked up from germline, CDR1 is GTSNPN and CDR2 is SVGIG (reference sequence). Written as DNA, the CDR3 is TGTGCCTGGAGTGCCCCGCTGGGGGCGTTTCAAAAACTGTTTTTT. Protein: CAWSAPLGAFQKLFF.

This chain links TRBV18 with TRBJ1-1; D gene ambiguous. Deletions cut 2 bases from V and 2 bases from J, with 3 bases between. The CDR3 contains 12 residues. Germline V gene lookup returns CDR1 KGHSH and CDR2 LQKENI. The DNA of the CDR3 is TGTGCCAGCTCACCATCCAACACTGAAGCTTTCTTT. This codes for CASSPSNTEAFF.

The CDR3 DNA follows: TGCGCCAGCAGCTTTAAGGTTTTTTCCAACGAGCAGTACTTC. Translation: CASSFKVFSNEQYF. The rearrangement links TRBV5-1 to TRBJ2-7; D is uncertain. CDR1 is SGHRS and CDR2 is YFSETQ in the germline V gene. V was clipped by 2 bases and J by 5 bases, with 14 bases between them. The CDR3 totals 14 residues.

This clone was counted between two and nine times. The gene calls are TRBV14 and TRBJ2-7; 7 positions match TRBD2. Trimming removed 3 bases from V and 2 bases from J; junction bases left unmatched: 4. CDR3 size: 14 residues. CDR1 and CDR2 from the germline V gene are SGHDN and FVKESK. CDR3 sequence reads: CASSQAGTTYEQYF. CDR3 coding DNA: TGTGCCAGCAGCCAGGCCGGGACTACCTACGAGCAGTACTTC.

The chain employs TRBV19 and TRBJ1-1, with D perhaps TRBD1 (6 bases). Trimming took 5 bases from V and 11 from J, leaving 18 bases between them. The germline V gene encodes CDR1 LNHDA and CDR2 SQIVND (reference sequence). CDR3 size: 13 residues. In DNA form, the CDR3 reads TGTGCCAGTAGTCTCCAGGACAGACCTGCGGCTTTCTTT. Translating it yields CASSLQDRPAAFF. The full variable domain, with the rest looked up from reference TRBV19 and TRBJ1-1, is DGGITQSPKYLFRKEGQNVTLSCEQNLNHDAMYWYRQDPGQGLRLIYYSQIVNDFQKGDIAEGYSVSREKKESFPLTVTSAQKNPTAFYLCASSLQDRPAAFFGQGTRLTVV.

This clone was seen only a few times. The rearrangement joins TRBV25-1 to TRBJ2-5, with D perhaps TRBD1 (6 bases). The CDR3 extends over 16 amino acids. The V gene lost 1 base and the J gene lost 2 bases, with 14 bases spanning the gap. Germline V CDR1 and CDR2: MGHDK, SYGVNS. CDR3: CASSEFETGDQETQYF. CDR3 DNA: TGTGCCAGCAGTGAATTCGAGACAGGTGATCAAGAGACCCAGTACTTC.

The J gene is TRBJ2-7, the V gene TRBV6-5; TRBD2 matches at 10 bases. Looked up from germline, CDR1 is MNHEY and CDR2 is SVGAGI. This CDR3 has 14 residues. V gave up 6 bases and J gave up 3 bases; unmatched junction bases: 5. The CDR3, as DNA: TGTGCCAGCAGGAAGGCTAGCGGGAGCTACGAGCAGTACTTC. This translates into CASRKASGSYEQYF.

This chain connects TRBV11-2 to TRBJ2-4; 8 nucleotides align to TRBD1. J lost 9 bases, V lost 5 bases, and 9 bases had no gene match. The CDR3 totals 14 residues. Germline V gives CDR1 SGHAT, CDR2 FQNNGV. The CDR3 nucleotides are TGTGCCAGCAGCCGGGGACAGGTCACGTCCATTCAGTACTTC. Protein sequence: CASSRGQVTSIQYF.

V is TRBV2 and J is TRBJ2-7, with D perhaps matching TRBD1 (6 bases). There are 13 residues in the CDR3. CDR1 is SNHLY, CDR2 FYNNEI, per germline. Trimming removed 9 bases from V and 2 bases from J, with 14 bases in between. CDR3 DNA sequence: TGTGCCAGATCAGGGGCTCACCCCTACGAGCAGTACTTC. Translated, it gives CARSGAHPYEQYF.

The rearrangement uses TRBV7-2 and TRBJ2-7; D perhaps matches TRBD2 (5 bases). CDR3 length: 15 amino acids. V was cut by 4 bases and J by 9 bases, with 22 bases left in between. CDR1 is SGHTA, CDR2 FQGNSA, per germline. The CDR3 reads CASSSIADRVAGQYF. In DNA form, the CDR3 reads TGTGCCAGCAGCTCGATAGCCGACCGAGTCGCGGGGCAGTACTTC.